This passage covers 11 T cell receptor beta chains from one sample sequenced in a study of T-cell reconstitution after alpha-beta-depleted transplantation in children. Unique molecular identifiers featured in how the TCRbeta library was prepared. MiXCR, applied by TCRdb to the PCR reads, yields one record per CDR3 protein. Here the sample spans 670,000 or so distinct CDR3 sequences, around 13% being singletons. The sample here was PBMCs, taken before TCRalphabeta/CD19-depleted stem cell transplant. The receptor set was obtained from a girl under 10 years old with congenital amegakaryocytic thrombocytopenia, due to receive a stem cell transplant.

The chain carries TRBV7-2 and TRBJ2-7; 7 nucleotides line up with TRBD2. The CDR3 is 15 residues long. With 5 bases clipped from V and 2 bases from J, the junction kept 9 bases outside the gene matches. Germline V gives CDR1 SGHTA, CDR2 FQGNSA. The CDR3 DNA follows: TGTGCCAGCAGCCTGTCTAGCGGCGGAGCCTACGAGCAGTACTTC. It yields the protein CASSLSSGGAYEQYF.

With respect to this clonotype: A much larger clone sits a single nucleotide away, making a read error possible. The chain has TRBV7-2 and TRBJ2-4; D is perhaps TRBD1 or TRBD2 (5 bases each). The CDR3 sequence is 15 residues long. From germline, CDR1 is SGHTA and CDR2 FQGNSA. V lost 2 bases and J lost 6, with 14 bases in between. Here the CDR3 DNA reads TGTGCCAGCAGCTTACAGGGAGAGGCAGGAAACATTCAGTACTTC. Its protein product is CASSLQGEAGNIQYF.

This clonotype was counted only a few times. The chain combines TRBV29-1 with TRBJ2-7, with D perhaps given as TRBD1 or TRBD2 (5 bases each). The CDR3 has 13 residues. Germline V gene data show CDR1 as SQVTM and CDR2 as ANQGSEA. With 6 bases removed from V and 6 bases from J, the gap between germline ends came to 18 bases. The CDR3 loop is CSVSPGRKVEQYF. CDR3 nucleotide sequence: TGCAGCGTCAGTCCGGGACGGAAGGTCGAGCAGTACTTC.

This clonotype came up many times. This chain links TRBV12-3 or TRBV12-4 with TRBJ2-3; D gene unclear. Trimming shortened V by 6 bases and J by 0 bases, and 19 bases separated the two germline ends. This CDR3 region has 17 residues. CDR3 residues: CASSSETIVLSTDTQYF. The DNA of the CDR3 is TGTGCCAGCAGCTCCGAGACGATAGTCCTTAGCACAGATACGCAGTATTTT.

This clonotype has more than one count but fewer than ten. The CDR3, as DNA: TGTGCCAGCGGGTTTGAGGAAGCTTTCTTT. Translation gives CASGFEEAFF. The chain employs TRBV28 and TRBJ1-1; no clear D gene. The germline V and J ends were trimmed by 8 bases and 8 bases, with 9 bases remaining between them. Germline-derived CDR1 and CDR2 are MDHEN and SYDVKM. The CDR3 is 10 residues long. The whole variable domain, remainder taken from reference TRBV28 and TRBJ1-1, is DVKVTQSSRYLVKRTGEKVFLECVQDMDHENMFWYRQDPGLGLRLIYFSYDVKMKEKGDIPEGYSVSREKKERFSLILESASTNQTSMYLCASGFEEAFFGQGTRLTVV.

This clonotype showed up many times. The chain links TRBV20-1 to TRBJ2-1; D is perhaps TRBD2 (5 bases). The germline V and J ends were trimmed by 6 bases and 0 bases, with 12 bases remaining between them. The length of the CDR3 is 14 residues. From germline, CDR1 is DFQATT and CDR2 SNEGSKA (reference sequence). The CDR3 is CSARSGSSYNEQFF. The CDR3 region has the DNA TGCAGTGCAAGAAGCGGTAGCTCCTACAATGAGCAGTTCTTC.

The rearrangement joins TRBV29-1 to TRBJ2-4; possible D gene TRBD2, 6 bases. The CDR3 contains 14 residues. Germline CDR1 is SQVTM and CDR2 is ANQGSEA. V was pared by 6 bases and J by 6 bases, with 18 bases between. In DNA, the CDR3 is TGCAGCGTCACAGGACCGGGAGTAGGAAACATTCAGTACTTC. Protein sequence: CSVTGPGVGNIQYF.

The chain joins TRBV5-5 to TRBJ2-2, with unresolved D. The V and J ends lost 5 bases and 4 bases respectively, with 24 bases between them. Germline lookup yields CDR1 SGHKS and CDR2 YYEKEE (reference sequence). This CDR3 contains 18 residues. For the CDR3, the DNA is TGTGCCAGCAGGCAGCCGGGCCTCCAACGAGATGGCACCGGGGAGCTGTTTTTT. It codes for CASRQPGLQRDGTGELFF.

The J gene is TRBJ2-5, the V gene TRBV3-1; TRBD2 is a possible D gene (5 bases). The V and J ends lost 6 bases and 4 bases respectively, with 18 bases between them. The CDR3 spans 15 residues. CDR1 is LGHDT, CDR2 YNNKEL, per germline (reference sequence). The CDR3 is CASRTRPGDRETQYF. The CDR3 DNA reads TGTGCCAGCAGGACCCGTCCCGGGGATAGAGAGACCCAGTACTTC.

This clonotype was counted a few times. The J gene is TRBJ2-7, the V gene TRBV29-1, with D possibly matching TRBD1 (6 bases). The CDR3 spans 13 residues. CDR1 and CDR2 (germline): SQVTM, ANQGSEA. Trimming took off 4 bases at V and 2 bases at J, with 12 bases between the two ends. CDR3 in DNA: TGCAGCGTTGTTCATCAGGGGACCTACGAGCAGTACTTC. Residues: CSVVHQGTYEQYF.

This clonotype was observed a handful of times. The chain recombines TRBV5-1 with TRBJ1-2; D not certain. The V end was cut by 4 bases, the J end by 7 bases, with 17 bases between. This CDR3 region has 14 residues. The germline gives CDR1 SGHRS, CDR2 YFSETQ. CDR3 DNA: TGCGCCAGCAGCCCCTGGGCAGGCGAGGTTGGCTACACCTTC. Its protein is CASSPWAGEVGYTF.